This entry is about one T cell receptor beta chain. TCRbeta libraries were built with three rounds of nested PCR, modified from ARM-PCR. From the multiplex PCR reads, TCRdb called clonotypes with MiXCR, one entry per CDR3 protein. The table includes 65,000 to 90,000 distinct CDR3 sequences, roughly 75% detected once. The sample originates from a study of tumor and adjacent non-tumor tissue in lung cancer. The template was RNA from unsorted bulk tissue. From germline, CDR1 is SQVTM and CDR2 ANQGSEA. The CDR3 is 12 residues long. The clonotype originates from a woman aged 70-85 years with non-small cell lung cancer. Input material: lung tumor tissue. This chain connects TRBV29-1 to TRBJ1-1; no clear D gene. CDR3 in amino acids: CSVEGSGNVTFF. The CDR3, as DNA: TGCAGTGTGGAAGGGTCGGGCAACGTGACTTTCTTT.